Listed below are T cell receptor beta chains from one sample, sequenced in a study of beta chain features in type 1 diabetes. Profiled with immunoSEQ multiplex PCR; TCRdb holds only in-frame clones, not every one. The table includes 450,000 to 550,000 clones, around 28% detected once. The sample consisted of naive CD4+ T cells from blood. The receptors stem from a man aged 18 to 30 in good health. Both conserved end residues are part of each CDR3. A D gene is named only where the DNA matches it firmly. Only part of the rows carry a size: once, few, many, or a class if the clone is expanded.

j_call	clone_size	v_call	d_call	cdr3_nt	cdr3_aa
TRBJ2-5	few	TRBV30	TRBD1	TGTGCCTGGAGCCAGGGGGTCCAAGAGACCCAGTACTTC	CAWSQGVQETQYF
TRBJ1-2	-	TRBV7-2	TRBD1	TGTGCCAGCAGCCCGTTGGGACAGTCCGGCTACACCTTC	CASSPLGQSGYTF
TRBJ2-1	-	TRBV7-9	TRBD2	TGTGCCAGCAGCCCCCGCGGGAGCTCCTACAATGAGCAGTTCTTC	CASSPRGSSYNEQFF
TRBJ2-1	-	TRBV7-8	-	TGTGCCAGCAGCTTAGAACTAGCCCTCTCCAATGAGCAGTTCTTC	CASSLELALSNEQFF
TRBJ2-5	few	TRBV7-9	TRBD2	TGTGCCAGCAGCCAGACTAGCGGGAAAGAGACCCAGTACTTC	CASSQTSGKETQYF
TRBJ2-3	few	TRBV7-9	-	TGTGCCAGCAGCCACGACCCGGGGTATAGATTGGATACGCAGTATTTT	CASSHDPGYRLDTQYF
TRBJ2-1	-	TRBV30	TRBD1	TGTGCCTGGAGTCGGGACAGAGACAATGAGCAGTTCTTC	CAWSRDRDNEQFF
TRBJ2-7	-	TRBV5-4	TRBD1	TGTGCCAGCAACAAACAGGGGACGTCCTACGAGCAGTACTTC	CASNKQGTSYEQYF
TRBJ1-1	-	TRBV7-9	-	TGTGCCAGCAGCTTGCGGGTGGGCGGCACTGAAGCTTTCTTT	CASSLRVGGTEAFF
TRBJ2-5	few	TRBV11-2	-	TGTGCCTCGGCGGGGACTCTACAAGAGACCCAGTACTTC	CASAGTLQETQYF
TRBJ2-2	few	TRBV30	-	TGTGCCTGGAGTGTATGGCACTTGAACACCGGGGAGCTGTTTTTT	CAWSVWHLNTGELFF
TRBJ1-2	-	TRBV30	-	TGTGCCTGTTCCCAGGGGCTAGCTAACTATGGCTACACCTTC	CACSQGLANYGYTF